A single sample is the source of the 16 T cell receptor beta chains below, sequenced in a study of shared clonotypes between healthy human individuals. Here immunoSEQ multiplex PCR was the method, and the copy in TCRdb shows in-frame clones only, minus some. The sample consists of around 600,000 clones, more than 95% of them appearing once. Source material: naive CD4+ T cells sorted from blood. Specified subset: CD45RA+ positively selected. The receptors shown here come from a woman in her 30s in good health.

The V and J genes are TRBV5-1 and TRBJ1-3; weak D call: TRBD1 (6 bases). Between the trimmed V and J ends, which lost 4 bases and 2 bases, there was a span of 16 bases. This CDR3 has 16 residues. Germline CDR1 and CDR2: SGHRS and YFSETQ. For the CDR3, the DNA is TGCGCCAGCAGCCAAGGGGACATCTCAACTGGAAACACCATATATTTT. It translates to CASSQGDISTGNTIYF. Full variable domain (remainder filled in from reference TRBV5-1 and TRBJ1-3): KAGVTQTPRYLIKTRGQQVTLSCSPISGHRSVSWYQQTPGQGLQFLFEYFSETQRNKGNFPGRFSGRQFSNSRSEMNVSTLELGDSALYLCASSQGDISTGNTIYFGEGSWLTVV.

The chain recombines TRBV7-2 with TRBJ2-7; TRBD1 matches at 7 bases. This CDR3 contains 15 residues. J gave up 4 bases and V 5 bases, and 11 bases lay outside the gene matches. Germline V gives CDR1 SGHTA, CDR2 FQGNSA. The CDR3 sequence: CASSAQTGIPYEQYF. CDR3 DNA: TGTGCCAGCAGCGCCCAGACAGGGATCCCATACGAGCAGTACTTC.

The CDR3 region is CASSPKAYEQYF. CDR3 sequence (DNA): TGTGCCAGCAGTCCGAAGGCCTACGAGCAGTACTTC. The chain joins TRBV28 to TRBJ2-5; D unclear. The J call may be in error: the DNA end matches TRBJ2-7 better. CDR3 length: 12 amino acids. CDR1 and CDR2 from the germline V gene are MDHEN and SYDVKM.

This clone was found once. The rearrangement links TRBV9 to TRBJ2-5; 9 positions match TRBD1. The J segment lost 5 bases and the V segment lost 0 bases, leaving 20 bases of the junction unmatched. This CDR3 has 20 residues. Germline loops: CDR1 SGDLS, CDR2 YYNGEE. The DNA for the CDR3 is TGTGCCAGCAGCGTAGGTCTGCGGCGTGCGGGACAGGGTACGGGGGAGACCCAGTACTTC. Protein sequence: CASSVGLRRAGQGTGETQYF.

The gene calls are TRBV11-3 and TRBJ2-6; no clear D gene. There are 17 residues in the CDR3. CDR1 and CDR2 (germline): SGHNT, YENEEA. Trimming took off 5 bases at V and 0 bases at J, with 14 bases between the two ends. CDR3 sequence reads: CASSPGPASSGANVLTF. The DNA for the CDR3 is TGTGCCAGCAGCCCGGGTCCCGCTAGCTCTGGGGCCAACGTCCTGACTTTC. The variable domain in full, with the rest retrieved from reference TRBV11-3 and TRBJ2-6, is EAGVVQSPRYKIIEKKQPVAFWCNPISGHNTLYWYLQNLGQGPELLIRYENEEAVDDSQLPKDRFSAERLKGVDSTLKIQPAELGDSAVYLCASSPGPASSGANVLTFGAGSRLTVL.

V is TRBV28 and J is TRBJ2-3; possibly TRBD2 for D (5 bases). Between the trimmed V and J ends, which lost 3 bases and 1 base, there was a span of 11 bases. The CDR3 runs 15 residues. The germline CDR1 and CDR2 sequences are MDHEN and SYDVKM. The CDR3 region has the DNA TGTGCCAGCAGTTTGGGGAGTAGCGGCACAGATACGCAGTATTTT. Its translation: CASSLGSSGTDTQYF.

This clone was found once. The V and J genes are TRBV28 and TRBJ2-3; TRBD1 matches at 10 bases. The germline V gene has CDR1 MDHEN and CDR2 SYDVKM. V shed 4 bases, J shed 4 bases, and the junction held 5 bases outside the gene matches. The CDR3 extends over 15 amino acids. This CDR3 is CASSWGTGAPDTQYF. The CDR3 DNA follows: TGTGCCAGCAGTTGGGGGACAGGGGCCCCAGATACGCAGTATTTT.

V usage is TRBV6-5 and J usage is TRBJ2-1; D remains ambiguous. The CDR3 has 12 amino acids. The V end was cut by 6 bases, the J end by 8 bases, with 11 bases between. Germline V lookup: CDR1 MNHEY, CDR2 SVGAGI. The CDR3 sequence is CASSRLGDEQFF. As DNA, the CDR3 is TGTGCCAGCAGCCGATTAGGCGATGAGCAGTTCTTC.

This rearrangement joins TRBV5-4 to TRBJ2-2; D gene unclear. Germline lookup yields CDR1 SGHNT and CDR2 YYREEE (reference sequence). V was shortened by 0 bases and J by 2 bases, with 8 bases between the two germline ends. CDR3 length: 15 amino acids. CDR3 nucleotides: TGTGCCAGCAGCTTGGCGGCAGGAAACACCGGGGAGCTGTTTTTT. This sequence encodes CASSLAAGNTGELFF.

CDR3 region: CASQDRDQETQYF. The CDR3 bases are TGTGCCAGCCAAGACAGAGACCAAGAGACCCAGTACTTC. The V and J genes are TRBV6-9 and TRBJ2-5; maybe TRBD1 (5 bases). This CDR3 contains 13 residues. Germline CDR1 reads MNHGY; CDR2 reads SVAAGI. Trimming pared 8 bases from V and 0 bases from J, leaving 10 bases between.

This chain uses TRBV9 with TRBJ2-5, with 7 bases that match TRBD2. J gave up 5 bases and V 0 bases, and 10 bases lay outside the gene matches. The CDR3 contains 16 residues. CDR1 and CDR2 (germline): SGDLS, YYNGEE. The CDR3 nucleotides read TGTGCCAGCAGCGTAGGAACACGGACTAGGGATGAGACCCAGTACTTC. This translates into CASSVGTRTRDETQYF.

This chain connects TRBV28 to TRBJ2-7; 8 bases match TRBD2. The CDR3 is 13 amino acids. The trim removed 6 bases at V and 7 bases at J, leaving 8 bases unmatched. Germline CDR1 and CDR2: MDHEN and SYDVKM. The CDR3 region has the DNA TGTGCCAGCAGCACCCCTGCGGGGGGTGAGCAGTACTTC. Protein: CASSTPAGGEQYF.

This CDR3 reads CASSRSRGYNTEAFF. The DNA of the CDR3 is TGTGCCAGCAGTCGGAGCCGGGGGTACAACACTGAAGCTTTCTTT. V gene TRBV28 combines with J gene TRBJ1-1, with a weak D call TRBD1 (5 bases). CDR1 and CDR2 from the germline V gene are MDHEN and SYDVKM. The ends were cut back, 5 bases at V and 2 bases at J, with 15 bases in the middle. The CDR3 totals 15 residues.

As for this clone: This sample includes further DNA sequences coding for the same CDR3. V is TRBV11-2 and J is TRBJ1-5; D gene ambiguous. V lost 2 bases, J lost 1 base, and 3 bases lay in between. CDR1 is SGHAT, CDR2 FQNNGV, per germline. The CDR3 is made up of 13 amino acids. CDR3 sequence reads: CASSLSSNQPQHF. CDR3 coding DNA: TGTGCCAGCAGCTTATCCAGCAATCAGCCCCAGCATTTT.

V gene TRBV28 combines with J gene TRBJ2-7; TRBD2 agrees at 7 bases. CDR1 is MDHEN, CDR2 SYDVKM, per germline. The V segment lost 1 base and the J segment 2 bases; nucleotides outside the gene matches: 5. There are 15 residues in the CDR3. As DNA, the CDR3 is TGTGCCAGCAGTTTATCCAGCGGGGACGCCTACGAGCAGTACTTC. Translated: CASSLSSGDAYEQYF. The variable domain in full, completed from reference TRBV28 and TRBJ2-7, reads DVKVTQSSRYLVKRTGEKVFLECVQDMDHENMFWYRQDPGLGLRLIYFSYDVKMKEKGDIPEGYSVSREKKERFSLILESASTNQTSMYLCASSLSSGDAYEQYFGPGTRLTVT.

V gene TRBV28 combines with J gene TRBJ2-1; 9 nucleotides match TRBD1. This CDR3 has 13 amino acids. The J segment lost 7 bases and the V segment lost 6 bases, leaving 4 bases of the junction unmatched. The V gene's germline CDR1 is MDHEN and CDR2 SYDVKM. The CDR3 spells CASRRTGANEQFF. CDR3 nucleotides: TGTGCCAGCAGGCGGACAGGGGCGAATGAGCAGTTCTTC.